The clone carrying this T cell receptor (beta chain) was counted only a few times. The antigen is unknown. The germline CDR1 and CDR2 sequences are KGHSH and LQKENI. This CDR3 contains 19 residues. V lost 2 bases and J lost 6; bases outside the gene matches: 14. These data originate in a study of CD8 T cells in ankylosing spondylitis. Study-level results: It appeared that ankylosing spondylitis blood was characterized by a TCR beta motif of under ten highly homologous variants.

Preparation of TCR beta libraries was done by quantitative 5'-RACE with molecular barcodes. TCRdb itself ran the 5' RACE reads through MiXCR, one entry per CDR3 protein. This table holds fewer than 750,000 distinct CDR3 sequences, under 20% found once. This TCR came from a male donor with ankylosing spondylitis. V usage is TRBV18 and J usage is TRBJ2-5, with 14 bases matching TRBD2. Sequenced sample: blood, either unsorted or a sorted T cell fraction (not recorded which). CDR3 protein: CASSPAMTSGRAIGQTQYF. Written as DNA, the CDR3 is TGTGCCAGCTCACCAGCGATGACTAGCGGGAGGGCCATCGGCCAGACCCAGTACTTC.